This TCR beta chain originates from a study of control samples from healthy donors and cancer patients. Generated by immunoSEQ multiplex PCR, the TCRdb table keeps only in-frame clones and is missing some. The sample contains approximately 46,000 clones, approximately 87% of which appear only once. The length of the CDR3 is 12 residues. V dropped 3 bases and J dropped 6 bases, with 5 bases sitting between them. The germline gives CDR1 SEHNR, CDR2 FQNEAQ (reference sequence). The receptor comes from a woman aged 60-75 years with lung cancer. Source material: PBMCs. The chain uses TRBV7-9 and TRBJ2-2; D is unresolved. Here the CDR3 DNA reads TGTGCCAGCAGCTTCGCACCCGGGGAGCTGTTTTTT. Protein sequence: CASSFAPGELFF.